Following are 8 T cell receptor beta chains from one sample sequenced in a study of OX40 agonist ivuxolimab in advanced cancers. Profiled with immunoSEQ multiplex PCR; TCRdb holds only in-frame clones, not every one. Of over 150,000 clones in the sample, under 95% were seen once. Sequenced here: CD4+ or CD8+ T cells sorted from blood, sampled in a trial of the OX40 agonist ivuxolimab. All receptors come from an adult with an advanced solid tumor such as melanoma, head and neck, liver or kidney cancer.

This clone was detected only once. This sequence joins TRBV6-1 and TRBJ1-4, with D possibly TRBD1 on 6 matching bases. With 8 bases removed from V and 7 bases from J, the gap between germline ends came to 14 bases. Germline CDR1 and CDR2: MNHNS and SASEGT. The CDR3 spans 13 residues. CDR3 bases: TGTGCCAGCTTAACCGGGACATCTGAAAAACTGTTTTTT. Its protein product is CASLTGTSEKLFF.

V gene TRBV6-5 combines with J gene TRBJ2-7, with 7 bases fitting TRBD1. The germline CDR1 and CDR2 sequences are MNHEY and SVGAGI. This CDR3 spans 14 amino acids. V lost 5 bases to trimming and J lost 7 bases; unmatched junction nucleotides: 11. The DNA for the CDR3 is TGTGCCAGCAGTCGCGAGGGGGCTACGAGGGAGCAGTACTTC. Protein: CASSREGATREQYF.

This clone appeared a single time. This chain connects TRBV15 to TRBJ1-1, with a tentative D call TRBD1 (5 bases). CDR1 and CDR2 from the germline V gene are LNHNV and YYDKDF (reference sequence). The V and J ends lost 0 bases and 4 bases respectively, with 15 bases between them. The CDR3 runs to 16 residues. DNA for the CDR3: TGTGCCACCAGCAGAGAGGGACCTTTCTCTACCACTGAAGCTTTCTTT. Its protein is CATSREGPFSTTEAFF.

The chain uses TRBV12-5 and TRBJ2-2, with 8 bases lining up with TRBD1. CDR3 length: 15 residues. Germline CDR1 reads LGHNT; CDR2 reads FRNRAP. The V and J ends lost 4 bases and 6 bases, in that order; junction bases with no gene match: 7. The CDR3 protein is CASGSYRGYAGELFF. The CDR3 nucleotides read TGTGCTAGTGGTTCCTACAGGGGGTACGCCGGGGAGCTGTTTTTT.

The genes are TRBV6-6 and TRBJ2-7, with D perhaps matching TRBD2 (6 bases). From germline, CDR1 is MNHNY and CDR2 SVGAGI (reference sequence). The CDR3 extends over 13 amino acids. Trimming shortened V by 3 bases and J by 3 bases, and 9 bases separated the two germline ends. In nucleotides, the CDR3 is TGTGCCAGCAGTTATCGGGAGCTCTACGAGCAGTACTTC. This sequence encodes CASSYRELYEQYF.

V and J are TRBV15 and TRBJ1-2; 9 nucleotides match TRBD1. The germline V gene encodes CDR1 LNHNV and CDR2 YYDKDF (reference sequence). CDR3 length: 17 amino acids. The trim removed 5 bases at V and 8 bases at J, leaving 18 bases unmatched. The CDR3 DNA is TGTGCCACCAGCCTTTCGGTGGGGACAGGGTGGTTGAGCGGCTACACCTTC. Translated, it gives CATSLSVGTGWLSGYTF.

V and J are TRBV7-9 and TRBJ1-2; D unresolved. This CDR3 spans 13 amino acids. V lost 1 base and J lost 4, with 7 bases in between. The germline CDR1 and CDR2 sequences are SEHNR and FQNEAQ (reference sequence). Written as DNA, the CDR3 is TGTGCCAGCAGCTTAGGCCACATCTATGGCTACACCTTC. Translated, it gives CASSLGHIYGYTF.

This clone has just a few counts. The chain carries TRBV11-2 and TRBJ1-6; TRBD1 aligns across 10 bases. CDR3 length: 15 residues. After removal of 1 base from V and 8 bases from J, the junction contained 2 bases not matched to a gene. CDR1 is SGHAT, CDR2 FQNNGV, per germline. The CDR3 protein is CASSLAGTGDSPLHF. The CDR3 nucleotides are TGTGCCAGCAGCTTAGCCGGGACAGGGGATTCACCCCTCCACTTT.